The 25 T cell receptor beta chains below come from one sample, sequenced in a study of T cell responses to AZD1222 COVID-19 vaccine. Clones were sequenced by immunoSEQ multiplex PCR, and TCRdb holds only the in-frame ones, with some missing. The table includes about 54,000 clones, around 90% detected once. This material consisted of peripheral blood, taken on day 0 of AZD1222 vaccination. These receptors originate from an adult in good health.

The rearrangement links TRBV4-1 to TRBJ2-5; 12 nucleotides agree with TRBD2. The V and J ends lost 1 base and 4 bases, in that order; junction bases with no gene match: 4. CDR3 length: 16 residues. Germline CDR1 reads MGHRA; CDR2 reads YSYEKL. CDR3 DNA sequence: TGCGCCAGCAGCCAAGGGACTAGCGGGGTTGGAGAGACCCAGTACTTC. It encodes CASSQGTSGVGETQYF.

V usage is TRBV4-2 and J usage is TRBJ2-3, with TRBD2 matching 13 bases. J was trimmed by 4 bases and V by 0 bases; bases with no gene match: 4. There are 17 residues in the CDR3. Germline CDR1 is LGHNA and CDR2 is YNFKEQ. DNA of the CDR3: TGTGCCAGCAGCCAAGATATACTAGCGGGGGGGCCAGATACGCAGTATTTT. Its translation is CASSQDILAGGPDTQYF.

This chain joins TRBV9 and TRBJ1-4; the match to TRBD1 covers 11 bases. This CDR3 is built from 16 residues. V lost 3 bases and J lost 3; bases outside the gene matches: 4. Germline assignment: CDR1 SGDLS and CDR2 YYNGEE. The CDR3 is CASSEGQGVPNEKLFF. The DNA for the CDR3 is TGTGCCAGCAGCGAGGGACAGGGGGTTCCTAATGAAAAACTGTTTTTT.

The V call is TRBV11-2, the J call TRBJ2-5; D not certain. Germline-derived CDR1 and CDR2 are SGHAT and FQNNGV. This CDR3 spans 15 amino acids. The ends were cut back, 1 base at V and 0 bases at J, with 9 bases in the middle. The CDR3: CASSLAWADQETQYF. Written as DNA, the CDR3 is TGTGCCAGCAGCTTAGCTTGGGCAGACCAAGAGACCCAGTACTTC. Full variable domain (outside the CDR3, taken from reference TRBV11-2 and TRBJ2-5): EAGVAQSPRYKIIEKRQSVAFWCNPISGHATLYWYQQILGQGPKLLIQFQNNGVVDDSQLPKDRFSAERLKGVDSTLKIQPAKLEDSAVYLCASSLAWADQETQYFGPGTRLLVL.

The chain combines TRBV24-1 with TRBJ2-2; no reliable D call. Germline lookup yields CDR1 KGHDR and CDR2 SFDVKD. This CDR3 comprises 13 residues. V was cut by 4 bases and J by 2 bases, with 4 bases left in between. CDR3 coding DNA: TGTGCCACCAGTGAACCTAACACCGGGGAGCTGTTTTTT. Its translation: CATSEPNTGELFF.

V and J are TRBV25-1 and TRBJ2-7; the match to TRBD1 covers 8 bases. Trimming removed 5 bases from V and 3 bases from J; junction bases left unmatched: 9. CDR3 length: 15 residues. Germline V CDR1 and CDR2: MGHDK, SYGVNS. CDR3 in amino acids: CASSPRTGKGYEQYF. The CDR3 DNA is TGTGCCAGCAGTCCCCGGACAGGGAAGGGCTACGAGCAGTACTTC.

The rearrangement links TRBV7-9 to TRBJ1-5; 10 bases match TRBD1. Germline V gene data show CDR1 as SEHNR and CDR2 as FQNEAQ (reference sequence). The CDR3 contains 15 residues. The V gene end was trimmed by 3 bases and the J gene end by 2 bases; junction bases not matched to a gene: 1. CDR3 DNA sequence: TGTGCCAGCAGCTTCGGGACAGGGGGCAATCAGCCCCAGCATTTT. Protein: CASSFGTGGNQPQHF.

The chain couples TRBV5-4 to TRBJ2-3; D remains ambiguous. V lost 0 bases and J lost 0, with 8 bases in between. Germline CDR1 is SGHNT and CDR2 is YYREEE (reference sequence). The CDR3 runs to 15 residues. CDR3 amino acids: CASSLVGFSTDTQYF. CDR3 DNA: TGTGCCAGCAGCTTGGTTGGTTTTAGCACAGATACGCAGTATTTT.

The chain employs TRBV15 and TRBJ1-6; possible D gene TRBD1, 6 bases. The CDR3 loop spans 15 amino acids. Germline CDR1 is LNHNV and CDR2 is YYDKDF (reference sequence). The V gene lost 6 bases and the J gene lost 6 bases, with 15 bases spanning the gap. The CDR3 is CATRGGAQGNSPLHF. CDR3 DNA sequence: TGTGCCACCAGAGGGGGGGCTCAGGGTAATTCACCCCTCCACTTT.

CDR3 sequence reads: CASTHLRGSLNEKLFF. CDR3 sequence (DNA): TGTGCCAGTACCCATCTAAGGGGGTCTCTTAATGAAAAACTGTTTTTT. The genes are TRBV19 and TRBJ1-4; the D gene is possibly TRBD1 (6 bases). This CDR3 has 16 amino acids. Per the germline V gene, CDR1 is LNHDA and CDR2 is SQIVND (reference sequence). The V and J ends lost 7 bases and 4 bases respectively, with 19 bases between them.

V and J are TRBV9 and TRBJ2-7, with 7 bases fitting TRBD1. Losses at the gene ends were 2 bases for V and 1 base for J; bases not matched to a gene: 6. The CDR3 spans 15 residues. Per germline, CDR1 SGDLS and CDR2 YYNGEE. CDR3 nucleotide sequence: TGTGCCAGCAGCGTTGGGACAGACCCTTCCTACGAGCAGTACTTC. The encoded protein is CASSVGTDPSYEQYF.

The V gene is TRBV5-4, the J gene TRBJ1-5, with D unclear. Germline-derived CDR1 and CDR2 are SGHNT and YYREEE (reference sequence). The CDR3 covers 14 residues. Trimming removed 1 base at V and 0 bases at J, with 5 bases between. The CDR3 DNA is TGTGCCAGCAGCTTGATGGGTAGCAATCAGCCCCAGCATTTT. Protein product: CASSLMGSNQPQHF.

A few counts support this clone. The genes are TRBV29-1 and TRBJ1-2; D perhaps matches TRBD1 (5 bases). Germline V gene sequence: CDR1 SQVTM, CDR2 ANQGSEA. This CDR3 is 15 amino acids long. V lost 2 bases and J 8 bases, leaving 21 bases between the germline ends. This CDR3 reads CSVEKTGQGGRGYTF. The CDR3 coding sequence is TGCAGCGTTGAAAAAACTGGGCAGGGAGGTCGGGGCTACACCTTC.

The table lists this clone with a count of one. J is TRBJ1-1 and V is TRBV21-1; TRBD1 reflects the table's D call only, with no check against the DNA. TRBV21-1 is assigned pseudogene status. The CDR3 length is 14 residues. CDR3 DNA: TGTGCCAGCACCGGAAGGGGTTCGGTGACTGAAGCTTTCTTT. Translating it yields CASTGRGSVTEAFF.

This rearrangement joins TRBV7-9 to TRBJ1-4, with D perhaps matching TRBD1 (5 bases). There are 14 residues in the CDR3. V lost 5 bases and J lost 8, with 15 bases in between. In germline, CDR1 is SEHNR, CDR2 FQNEAQ (reference sequence). The CDR3 region is CASSSMGGTEKLFF. Written as DNA, the CDR3 is TGTGCCAGCAGCAGTATGGGGGGGACCGAAAAACTGTTTTTT.

This sequence joins TRBV2 and TRBJ1-5; unclear D gene. The CDR3 totals 15 residues. Trimming shortened V by 2 bases and J by 1 base, and 9 bases separated the two germline ends. Germline CDR1 SNHLY, CDR2 FYNNEI. CDR3 nucleotides: TGTGCCAGCAGTGAATGGGGAGGCAGCAATCAGCCCCAGCATTTT. Its translation: CASSEWGGSNQPQHF.

The V call is TRBV30, the J call TRBJ1-6, with 7 positions matching TRBD1. V gave up 0 bases and J gave up 9 bases; unmatched junction bases: 8. This CDR3 comprises 15 residues. Germline V gene sequence: CDR1 GTSNPN, CDR2 SVGIG (reference sequence). Written as DNA, the CDR3 is TGTGCCTGGAGTGTAAATCACAGGGGAGGTTCACCCCTCCACTTT. This translates into CAWSVNHRGGSPLHF. The full variable domain, rest sourced from reference TRBV30 and TRBJ1-6, is SQTIHQWPATLVQPVGSPLSLECTVEGTSNPNLYWYRQAAGRGLQLLFYSVGIGQISSEVPQNLSASRPQDRQFILSSKKLLLSDSGFYLCAWSVNHRGGSPLHFGNGTRLTVT.

V usage is TRBV19 and J usage is TRBJ2-7, with 8 nucleotides matching TRBD1. The CDR3 has 16 residues. V gave up 6 bases and J gave up 2 bases; unmatched junction bases: 12. CDR1 LNHDA and CDR2 SQIVND come from the germline V gene (reference sequence). Written as DNA, the CDR3 is TGTGCCAGTAGCTCCGGAAGACAGGGGCCAGCCTACGAGCAGTACTTC. It translates to CASSSGRQGPAYEQYF.

This clone appeared a single time. The V gene is TRBV27, the J gene TRBJ1-1; no clear D. V lost 3 bases, J lost 4 bases, and 9 bases lay in between. The germline V gene encodes CDR1 MNHEY and CDR2 SMNVEV (reference sequence). This CDR3 spans 13 amino acids. CDR3 sequence (DNA): TGTGCCAGCAGTTTGGGAAAGGGCACTGAAGCTTTCTTT. It encodes CASSLGKGTEAFF.

This chain connects TRBV9 to TRBJ1-1, with D perhaps matching TRBD1 (6 bases). Trimming cost V 2 bases and J 1 base, with 18 bases left between them. The CDR3 is 17 residues long. Germline V gene data show CDR1 as SGDLS and CDR2 as YYNGEE. CDR3 sequence (DNA): TGTGCCAGCAGCGTTGGTGGAAGTCGGGGGCGGAACACTGAAGCTTTCTTT. Encoded protein: CASSVGGSRGRNTEAFF. The full variable domain, completed using reference TRBV9 and TRBJ1-1, is DSGVTQTPKHLITATGQRVTLRCSPRSGDLSVYWYQQSLDQGLQFLIQYYNGEERAKGNILERFSAQQFPDLHSELNLSSLELGDSALYFCASSVGGSRGRNTEAFFGQGTRLTVV.

The chain uses TRBV5-8 and TRBJ1-5; 9 nucleotides agree with TRBD1. The CDR3 is made up of 15 amino acids. Per the germline V gene, CDR1 is SGHTS and CDR2 is YDEGEE. Trimming took 4 bases from V and 3 from J; bases not matched to a gene: 5. For the CDR3, the DNA is TGTGCCAGCAGCGCCGGGACAGGGCACAATCAGCCCCAGCATTTT. Translating gives CASSAGTGHNQPQHF.

V is TRBV3-1 (or the pseudogene TRBV3-2) and J is TRBJ1-1; D gene uncertain. CDR3 length: 12 residues. Germline V gene data show CDR1 as LGHDT and CDR2 as YNNKEL (reference sequence). V lost 8 bases and J 3 bases, leaving 10 bases between the germline ends. The CDR3 sequence is CASARADTEAFF. The CDR3 coding sequence is TGTGCCAGCGCCCGGGCGGACACTGAAGCTTTCTTT.

The V and J genes are TRBV7-8 and TRBJ2-1; the match to TRBD2 covers 9 bases. The CDR3 loop spans 15 amino acids. The ends lost 5 bases at V and 4 bases at J; junction bases unmatched: 6. Germline CDR1 SGHVS, CDR2 FQNEAQ. CDR3 coding DNA: TGTGCCAGCAGCCCCCAGCGGGGGGCTTACAATGAGCAGTTCTTC. Amino acid sequence: CASSPQRGAYNEQFF.

This clone was found once. The rearrangement links TRBV28 to TRBJ1-1; tentatively, D is TRBD1 (6 bases). The CDR3 totals 15 residues. Per the germline V gene, CDR1 is MDHEN and CDR2 is SYDVKM. Trimming removed 5 bases from V and 4 bases from J, with 17 bases in between. The CDR3 here is CASSPHRDLLTEAFF. For the CDR3, the DNA is TGTGCCAGCAGTCCCCACAGGGACCTCCTCACTGAAGCTTTCTTT.

This chain connects TRBV27 to TRBJ1-3; no reliable D call. There are 15 residues in the CDR3. CDR1 and CDR2 from the germline V gene are MNHEY and SMNVEV (reference sequence). Trimming removed 0 bases from V and 0 bases from J, with 6 bases in between. CDR3 nucleotide sequence: TGTGCCAGCAGTTTATCAGTGGCCTCTGGAAACACCATATATTTT. It codes for CASSLSVASGNTIYF.